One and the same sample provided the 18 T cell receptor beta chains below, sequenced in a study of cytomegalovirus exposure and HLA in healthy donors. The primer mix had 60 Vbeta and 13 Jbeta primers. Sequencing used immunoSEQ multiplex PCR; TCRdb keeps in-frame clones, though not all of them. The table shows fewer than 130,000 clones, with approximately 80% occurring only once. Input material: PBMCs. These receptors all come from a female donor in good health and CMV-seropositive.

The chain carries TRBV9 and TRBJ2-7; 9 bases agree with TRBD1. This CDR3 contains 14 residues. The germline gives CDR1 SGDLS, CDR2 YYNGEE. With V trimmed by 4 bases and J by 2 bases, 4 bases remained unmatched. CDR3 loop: CASSPRDRAYEQYF. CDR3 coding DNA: TGTGCCAGCAGCCCTCGGGACAGGGCCTACGAGCAGTACTTC.

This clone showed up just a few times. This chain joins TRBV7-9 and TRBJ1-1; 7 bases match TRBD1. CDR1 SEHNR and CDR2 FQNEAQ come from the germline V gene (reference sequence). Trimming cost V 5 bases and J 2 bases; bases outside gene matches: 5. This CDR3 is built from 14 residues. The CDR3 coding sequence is TGTGCCAGCAGCCACAGGGGAGGAAACACTGAAGCTTTCTTT. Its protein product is CASSHRGGNTEAFF. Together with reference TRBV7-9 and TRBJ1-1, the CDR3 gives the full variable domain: DTGVSQNPRHKITKRGQNVTFRCDPISEHNRLYWYRQTLGQGPEFLTYFQNEAQLEKSRLLSDRFSAERPKGSFSTLEIQRTEQGDSAMYLCASSHRGGNTEAFFGQGTRLTVV.

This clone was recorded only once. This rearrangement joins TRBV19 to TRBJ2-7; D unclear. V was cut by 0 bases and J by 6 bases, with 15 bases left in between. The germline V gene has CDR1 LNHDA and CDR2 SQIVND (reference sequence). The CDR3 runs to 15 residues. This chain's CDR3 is CASSIDPLRGREQYF. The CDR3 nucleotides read TGTGCCAGTAGTATAGACCCCCTTCGAGGTCGCGAGCAGTACTTC.

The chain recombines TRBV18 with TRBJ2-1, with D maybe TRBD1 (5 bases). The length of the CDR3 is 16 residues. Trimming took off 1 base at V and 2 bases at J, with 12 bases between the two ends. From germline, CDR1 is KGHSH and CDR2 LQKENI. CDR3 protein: CASSPRSRATYNEQFF. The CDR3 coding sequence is TGTGCCAGCTCACCACGCTCCAGGGCAACCTACAATGAGCAGTTCTTC.

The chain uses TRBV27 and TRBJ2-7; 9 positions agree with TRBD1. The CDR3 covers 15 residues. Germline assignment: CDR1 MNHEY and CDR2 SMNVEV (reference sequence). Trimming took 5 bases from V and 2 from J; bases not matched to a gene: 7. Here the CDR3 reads CASSTGQGLTYEQYF. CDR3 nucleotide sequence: TGTGCCAGCAGTACGGGACAGGGCCTTACCTACGAGCAGTACTTC.

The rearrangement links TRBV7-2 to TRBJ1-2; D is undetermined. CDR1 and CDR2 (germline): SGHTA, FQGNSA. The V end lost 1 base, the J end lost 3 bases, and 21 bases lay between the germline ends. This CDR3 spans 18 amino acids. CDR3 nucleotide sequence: TGTGCCAGCAGCTTAGTCGACCTGCCGGGATCCACCGACTATGGCTACACCTTC. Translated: CASSLVDLPGSTDYGYTF. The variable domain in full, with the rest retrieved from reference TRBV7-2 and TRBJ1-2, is GAGVSQSPSNKVTEKGKDVELRCDPISGHTALYWYRQSLGQGLEFLIYFQGNSAPDKSGLPSDRFSAERTGGSVSTLTIQRTQQEDSAVYLCASSLVDLPGSTDYGYTFGSGTRLTVV.

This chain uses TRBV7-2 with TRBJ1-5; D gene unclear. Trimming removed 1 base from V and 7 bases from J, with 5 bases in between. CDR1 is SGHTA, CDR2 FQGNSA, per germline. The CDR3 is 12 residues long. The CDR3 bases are TGTGCCAGCAGCTTAGGTCGGCAGCCCCAGCATTTT. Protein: CASSLGRQPQHF.

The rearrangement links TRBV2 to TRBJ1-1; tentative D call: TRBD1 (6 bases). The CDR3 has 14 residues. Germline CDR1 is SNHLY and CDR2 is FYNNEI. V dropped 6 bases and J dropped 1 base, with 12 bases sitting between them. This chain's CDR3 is CASRVQGRNTEAFF. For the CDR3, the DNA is TGTGCCAGCAGGGTGCAGGGGAGGAACACTGAAGCTTTCTTT.

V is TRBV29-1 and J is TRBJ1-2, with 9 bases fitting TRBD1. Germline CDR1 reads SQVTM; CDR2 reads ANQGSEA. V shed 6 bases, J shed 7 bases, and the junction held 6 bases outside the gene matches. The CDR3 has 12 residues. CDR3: CSVGQGSGGYTF. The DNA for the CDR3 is TGCAGCGTGGGACAGGGATCCGGTGGCTACACCTTC. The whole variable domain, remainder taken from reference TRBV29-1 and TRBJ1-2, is SAVISQKPSRDICQRGTSLTIQCQVDSQVTMMFWYRQQPGQSLTLIATANQGSEATYESGFVIDKFPISRPNLTFSTLTVSNMSPEDSSIYLCSVGQGSGGYTFGSGTRLTVV.

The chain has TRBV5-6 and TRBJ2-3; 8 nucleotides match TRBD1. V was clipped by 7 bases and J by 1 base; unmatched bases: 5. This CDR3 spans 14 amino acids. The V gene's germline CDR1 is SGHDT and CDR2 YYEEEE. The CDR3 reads CASLARGRTDTQYF. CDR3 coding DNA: TGTGCCAGCCTGGCCAGGGGGCGCACAGATACGCAGTATTTT.

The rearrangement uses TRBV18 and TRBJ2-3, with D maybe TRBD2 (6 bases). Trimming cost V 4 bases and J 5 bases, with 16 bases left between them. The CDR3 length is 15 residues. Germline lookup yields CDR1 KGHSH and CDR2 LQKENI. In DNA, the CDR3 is TGTGCCAGCTCACTCCGGGCGGGGTCGGAAGATACGCAGTATTTT. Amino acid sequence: CASSLRAGSEDTQYF.

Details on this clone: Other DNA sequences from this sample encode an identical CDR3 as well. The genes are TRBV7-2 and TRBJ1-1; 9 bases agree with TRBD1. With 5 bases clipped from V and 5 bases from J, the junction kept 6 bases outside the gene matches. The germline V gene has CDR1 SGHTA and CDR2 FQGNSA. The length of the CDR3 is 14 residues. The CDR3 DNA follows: TGTGCCAGCAGCCCCGGGACAGGGAGGACTGAAGCTTTCTTT. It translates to CASSPGTGRTEAFF.

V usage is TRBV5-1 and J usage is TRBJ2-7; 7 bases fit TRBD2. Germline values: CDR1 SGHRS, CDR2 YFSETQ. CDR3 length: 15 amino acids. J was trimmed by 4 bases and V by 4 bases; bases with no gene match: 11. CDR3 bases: TGCGCCAGCAGCGCCGGGACCGCGGGAGAATACGAGCAGTACTTC. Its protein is CASSAGTAGEYEQYF. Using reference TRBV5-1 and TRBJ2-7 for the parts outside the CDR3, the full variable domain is KAGVTQTPRYLIKTRGQQVTLSCSPISGHRSVSWYQQTPGQGLQFLFEYFSETQRNKGNFPGRFSGRQFSNSRSEMNVSTLELGDSALYLCASSAGTAGEYEQYFGPGTRLTVT.

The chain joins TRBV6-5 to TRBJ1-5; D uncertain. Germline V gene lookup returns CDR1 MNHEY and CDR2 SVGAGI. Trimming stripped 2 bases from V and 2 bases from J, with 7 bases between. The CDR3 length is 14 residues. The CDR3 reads CASSYERGNQPQHF. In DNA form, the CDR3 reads TGTGCCAGCAGTTACGAAAGAGGCAATCAGCCCCAGCATTTT.

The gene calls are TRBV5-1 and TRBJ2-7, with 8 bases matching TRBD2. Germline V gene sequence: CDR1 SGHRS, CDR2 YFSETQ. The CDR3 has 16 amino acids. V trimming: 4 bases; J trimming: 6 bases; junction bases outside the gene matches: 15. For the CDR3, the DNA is TGCGCCAGCAGCCCGGCGTCGGGACTAGATGGGCTCGAGCAGTACTTC. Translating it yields CASSPASGLDGLEQYF.

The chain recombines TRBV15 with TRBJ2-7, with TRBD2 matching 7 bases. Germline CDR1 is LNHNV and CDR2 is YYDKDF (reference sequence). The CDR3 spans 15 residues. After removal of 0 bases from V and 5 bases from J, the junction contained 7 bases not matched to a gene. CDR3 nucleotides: TGTGCCACCAGCAGAGATCGGGCGGGAGTGGACGAGCAGTACTTC. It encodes CATSRDRAGVDEQYF.

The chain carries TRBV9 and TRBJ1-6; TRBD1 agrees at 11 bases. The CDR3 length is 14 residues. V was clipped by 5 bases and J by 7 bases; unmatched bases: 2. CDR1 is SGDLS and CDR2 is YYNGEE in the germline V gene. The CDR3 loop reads CASRGTGGNSPLHF. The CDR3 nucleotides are TGTGCCAGCAGGGGGACAGGGGGGAATTCACCCCTCCACTTT.

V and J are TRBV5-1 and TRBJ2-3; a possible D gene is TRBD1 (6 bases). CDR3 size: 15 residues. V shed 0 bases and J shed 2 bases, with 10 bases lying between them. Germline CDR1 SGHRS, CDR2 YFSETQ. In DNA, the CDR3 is TGCGCCAGCAGCTTGGAAGGACAGAACACAGATACGCAGTATTTT. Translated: CASSLEGQNTDTQYF. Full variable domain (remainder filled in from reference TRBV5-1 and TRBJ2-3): KAGVTQTPRYLIKTRGQQVTLSCSPISGHRSVSWYQQTPGQGLQFLFEYFSETQRNKGNFPGRFSGRQFSNSRSEMNVSTLELGDSALYLCASSLEGQNTDTQYFGPGTRLTVL.